This record concerns one T cell receptor (beta chain) sequence. The sample comes from a study of cytomegalovirus exposure and HLA in healthy donors. Healthy donors of bone marrow made up the group. The CDR3 loop spans 13 amino acids. Germline CDR1 reads MNHEY; CDR2 reads SVGAGI. Germline trimming cut 2 bases from V and 11 bases from J; bases unmatched to any gene: 8. 13 Jbeta primers and 60 Vbeta primers were used for the PCR. The repertoire was sequenced with immunoSEQ multiplex PCR; TCRdb's copy has only in-frame clones and lacks some. Here the sample spans 130,000 or so clones, approximately 84% being singletons.

The chain links TRBV6-5 to TRBJ1-1; 7 bases are a match to TRBD1. This sequence was found in a woman in her thirties or forties in good health and CMV-seronegative. The sequencing sample was made of PBMCs. This chain's CDR3 is CASSYRGGAPAFF. As DNA, the CDR3 is TGTGCCAGCAGTTACAGAGGGGGCGCCCCGGCTTTCTTT.